The 26 T cell receptor beta chains in this list originate from one sample, sequenced in a study of T cell repertoires in aging, cancer and after chemotherapy. TCR beta rearrangements were amplified from peripheral blood genomic DNA. A mixed TRB-A/B primer pool amplified rearranged TRB by multiplex touch-down PCR. In TCRdb, the multiplex PCR reads were re-called with MiXCR into one record per CDR3 protein. Of around 20,000 distinct CDR3 sequences in the sample, around 40% were seen once. Sequences were obtained from blood. The receptors come from a human donor with a solid tumor.

This rearrangement joins TRBV29-1 to TRBJ1-1; TRBD1 matches 7 bases. Germline CDR1 and CDR2: SQVTM and ANQGSEA. The V and J ends lost 6 bases and 0 bases, in that order; junction bases with no gene match: 7. The CDR3 is 14 amino acids. The CDR3 region has the DNA TGCAGCGTCGACGACAGGGAACTGAACACTGAAGCTTTCTTT. Translated: CSVDDRELNTEAFF.

This clonotype has just a few counts. The rearrangement uses TRBV18 and TRBJ1-1; D uncertain. Trimming pared 3 bases from V and 1 base from J, leaving 9 bases between. Germline-derived CDR1 and CDR2 are KGHSH and LQKENI. The CDR3 is 14 residues long. In nucleotides, the CDR3 is TGTGCCAGCTCACCCGTTACCCAGAACACTGAAGCTTTCTTT. Its translation: CASSPVTQNTEAFF. The variable domain in full, completed from reference TRBV18 and TRBJ1-1, reads NAGVMQNPRHLVRRRGQEARLRCSPMKGHSHVYWYRQLPEEGLKFMVYLQKENIIDESGMPKERFSAEFPKEGPSILRIQQVVRGDSAAYFCASSPVTQNTEAFFGQGTRLTVV.

V is TRBV6-5 and J is TRBJ2-7; D is undetermined. The V and J ends lost 0 bases and 6 bases respectively, with 12 bases between them. The CDR3 runs to 14 residues. Germline V gene data show CDR1 as MNHEY and CDR2 as SVGAGI. CDR3 sequence: CASSYSGLTVEQYF. CDR3 DNA: TGTGCCAGCAGTTACTCAGGGCTCACCGTCGAGCAGTACTTC.

This clonotype was found a few times. V is TRBV18 and J is TRBJ2-1; D unclear. Deletions cut 3 bases from V and 10 bases from J, with 16 bases between. The CDR3 has 14 amino acids. CDR1 KGHSH and CDR2 LQKENI come from the germline V gene. DNA for the CDR3: TGTGCCAGCTCACCTCAGGTGGAAATGGCGGAGCAGTTCTTC. Translation: CASSPQVEMAEQFF. Full variable domain (outside the CDR3, taken from reference TRBV18 and TRBJ2-1): NAGVMQNPRHLVRRRGQEARLRCSPMKGHSHVYWYRQLPEEGLKFMVYLQKENIIDESGMPKERFSAEFPKEGPSILRIQQVVRGDSAAYFCASSPQVEMAEQFFGPGTRLTVL.

V usage is TRBV7-9 and J usage is TRBJ2-2; D may be TRBD1 (5 bases). The ends were cut back, 6 bases at V and 7 bases at J, with 21 bases in the middle. The germline CDR1 and CDR2 sequences are SEHNR and FQNEAQ (reference sequence). The CDR3 has 16 amino acids. Written as DNA, the CDR3 is TGTGCCAGCAGGCCGAACCCACGAACAGGATTCGGGGAGCTGTTTTTT. Translated, it gives CASRPNPRTGFGELFF.

The genes are TRBV7-9 and TRBJ1-2; the D gene is possibly TRBD1 (5 bases). Germline-derived CDR1 and CDR2 are SEHNR and FQNEAQ (reference sequence). The CDR3 extends over 13 amino acids. Between the trimmed V and J ends, which lost 4 bases and 7 bases, there was a span of 13 bases. CDR3 nucleotide sequence: TGTGCCAGCAGCTCGGGACGGCCGGTTGGCTACACCTTC. Residues: CASSSGRPVGYTF.

Only a few counts were recorded for this clonotype. CDR3 region: CASNSGQGSTGELFF. CDR3 DNA sequence: TGCGCCAGCAATAGTGGGCAGGGGAGCACCGGGGAGCTGTTTTTT. V usage is TRBV10-2 and J usage is TRBJ2-2; possible D gene TRBD1, 6 bases. This CDR3 region has 15 residues. Between the trimmed V and J ends, which lost 7 bases and 4 bases, there was a span of 16 bases. Per germline, CDR1 WSHSY and CDR2 SAAADI.

This clonotype was counted between two and nine times. J is TRBJ1-2 and V is TRBV12-3 or TRBV12-4; D remains ambiguous. This CDR3 is built from 12 residues. Trimming took 8 bases from V and 5 from J, leaving 12 bases between them. CDR3 amino acids: CASSPDYYGYTF. The CDR3 DNA follows: TGTGCCAGCTCACCGGACTATTATGGCTACACCTTC.

The V and J genes are TRBV29-1 and TRBJ2-3; a weak D match, TRBD2 (5 bases). Germline-derived CDR1 and CDR2 are SQVTM and ANQGSEA. This CDR3 has 14 residues. V was cut by 6 bases and J by 3 bases, with 16 bases left in between. In DNA form, the CDR3 reads TGCAGCGTGGCTGACTATGACGGGACAGATACGCAGTATTTT. Its translation is CSVADYDGTDTQYF.

This chain uses TRBV19 with TRBJ2-3; perhaps TRBD2 as D (5 bases). V was clipped by 4 bases and J by 0 bases, with 8 bases between them. This CDR3 contains 14 residues. CDR1 is LNHDA, CDR2 SQIVND, per germline (reference sequence). The CDR3 DNA reads TGTGCCAGTAGTACACTAGGGAGCACAGATACGCAGTATTTT. This sequence encodes CASSTLGSTDTQYF.

This clonotype was found a few times. This chain connects TRBV7-2 to TRBJ2-1; 9 bases align to TRBD1. CDR3 length: 15 residues. CDR1 is SGHTA, CDR2 FQGNSA, per germline. V was pared by 6 bases and J by 3 bases, with 6 bases of the junction left unmatched. CDR3 region: CASRGQGSHYNEQFF. The CDR3 DNA is TGTGCCAGCAGGGGACAGGGAAGTCACTACAATGAGCAGTTCTTC. The full variable domain, in which reference TRBV7-2 and TRBJ2-1 provide the parts outside the CDR3, is GAGVSQSPSNKVTEKGKDVELRCDPISGHTALYWYRQSLGQGLEFLIYFQGNSAPDKSGLPSDRFSAERTGGSVSTLTIQRTQQEDSAVYLCASRGQGSHYNEQFFGPGTRLTVL.

The chain is built from TRBV30 and TRBJ2-7, with D perhaps TRBD1 or TRBD2 (6 bases each). Trimming removed 8 bases at V and 1 base at J, with 15 bases between. Germline V lookup: CDR1 GTSNPN, CDR2 SVGIG (reference sequence). CDR3 length: 13 amino acids. The CDR3 loop reads CAHGGRESYEQYF. The DNA of the CDR3 is TGTGCCCATGGGGGCCGGGAGTCCTACGAGCAGTACTTC.

The chain carries TRBV6-2 or TRBV6-3 and TRBJ2-7, with D unclear. The germline V gene encodes CDR1 MNHEY and CDR2 SVGEGT. V dropped 0 bases and J dropped 7 bases, with 4 bases sitting between them. CDR3 size: 11 residues. CDR3 bases: TGTGCCAGCAGTTACTCGGAAGAGCAGTACTTC. It yields the protein CASSYSEEQYF.

The chain couples TRBV28 to TRBJ2-7; D not certain. Trimming took off 6 bases at V and 0 bases at J, with 6 bases between the two ends. The CDR3 has 12 amino acids. Per germline, CDR1 MDHEN and CDR2 SYDVKM. CDR3 protein: CASRSSSYEQYF. The CDR3 coding sequence is TGTGCCAGCAGGAGTAGCTCCTACGAGCAGTACTTC.

This CDR3 is CASSLGQNYGYTF. In nucleotides, the CDR3 is TGTGCCAGCAGTTTGGGACAGAACTATGGCTACACCTTC. The gene calls are TRBV6-2 or TRBV6-3 and TRBJ1-2; 7 bases are shared with TRBD1. Germline loops: CDR1 MNHEY, CDR2 SVGEGT. The CDR3 consists of 13 residues. After removal of 4 bases from V and 2 bases from J, the junction contained 1 base not matched to a gene.

The chain recombines TRBV15 with TRBJ1-6; unclear D gene. Germline assignment: CDR1 LNHNV and CDR2 YYDKDF (reference sequence). V was cut by 3 bases and J by 8 bases, with 14 bases left in between. This CDR3 contains 15 residues. The CDR3 coding sequence is TGTGCCACCAGCAGCGCCGACCGTGGGGATTCACCCCTCCACTTT. Protein product: CATSSADRGDSPLHF.

This clonotype was detected only a few times. The chain carries TRBV12-3 or TRBV12-4 and TRBJ2-5; no firm D call. V lost 4 bases to trimming and J lost 4 bases, with 7 bases between them. CDR3 length: 12 residues. The CDR3 region has the DNA TGTGCCAGCAGTTACCAGAGAGAGACCCAGTACTTC. Its translation: CASSYQRETQYF.

In this sample, this clonotype is medium-sized. The chain recombines TRBV12-3 or TRBV12-4 with TRBJ2-3; weak D call: TRBD2 (5 bases). This CDR3 is built from 15 residues. V lost 5 bases to trimming and J lost 2 bases, with 14 bases between them. In DNA, the CDR3 is TGTGCCAGCAGTCAAGGAAGCGGCCACACAGATACGCAGTATTTT. This sequence encodes CASSQGSGHTDTQYF.

This clonotype is medium-sized within its sample. The genes are TRBV6-2 or TRBV6-3 and TRBJ2-3; D is unclear. V was shortened by 0 bases and J by 1 base, with 20 bases between the two germline ends. Germline V gene lookup returns CDR1 MNHEY and CDR2 SVGEGT. The length of the CDR3 is 19 residues. The CDR3 loop is CASSYSLLTWGKGTDTQYF. Written as DNA, the CDR3 is TGTGCCAGCAGTTACTCCCTACTCACTTGGGGTAAGGGCACAGATACGCAGTATTTT.

The CDR3 DNA reads as TGTGCCAGCAGTTACGTATGGATCGATAGCAATCAGCCCCAGCATTTT. This sequence encodes CASSYVWIDSNQPQHF. The chain joins TRBV6-6 to TRBJ1-5; no clear D gene. In germline, CDR1 is MNHNY, CDR2 SVGAGI (reference sequence). V lost 2 bases and J lost 0, with 11 bases in between. This CDR3 comprises 16 residues.

V gene TRBV18 combines with J gene TRBJ2-1, with a weak D call TRBD2 (7 bases). Germline V gives CDR1 KGHSH, CDR2 LQKENI. The V end lost 3 bases, the J end lost 9 bases, and 15 bases lay between the germline ends. The CDR3 is 14 amino acids. In DNA form, the CDR3 reads TGTGCCAGCTCACCGGGGGGGGCCCCCATTGAGCAGTTCTTC. It translates to CASSPGGAPIEQFF.

The chain joins TRBV7-9 to TRBJ2-7; TRBD2 aligns across 7 bases. V shed 7 bases and J 7 bases; nucleotides not matched to a gene: 19. The CDR3 spans 16 residues. Germline loops: CDR1 SEHNR, CDR2 FQNEAQ (reference sequence). The CDR3 coding sequence is TGTGCCAGCACCCCGATTGGGCGGGGGTCCTACAATGAGCAGTACTTC. This encodes CASTPIGRGSYNEQYF.

The V gene is TRBV19, the J gene TRBJ1-5, with D maybe TRBD1 (6 bases). Trimming took off 10 bases at V and 0 bases at J, with 16 bases between the two ends. CDR3 size: 15 residues. CDR1 is LNHDA and CDR2 is SQIVND in the germline V gene (reference sequence). CDR3 in amino acids: CATTPQGHSNQPQHF. For the CDR3, the DNA is TGTGCCACCACCCCCCAGGGGCATAGCAATCAGCCCCAGCATTTT.

Remarks on this clonotype: At one end, the junction sequence differs from germline, possibly due to a read error. The CDR3 DNA follows: TGCGCCAGCACCCCAGGACAGAGGAACACTAAAGCTTTCTTT. This gives the protein CASTPGQRNTKAFF. The chain combines TRBV5-1 with TRBJ1-1, with D perhaps matching TRBD1 (6 bases). Per germline, CDR1 SGHRS and CDR2 YFSETQ. The length of the CDR3 is 14 residues.

By sample fraction, this clonotype is medium-sized (0.01 to 0.1%). The rearrangement uses TRBV29-1 and TRBJ2-7; D remains ambiguous. V lost 4 bases, J lost 2 bases, and 18 bases lay in between. Germline-derived CDR1 and CDR2 are SQVTM and ANQGSEA. CDR3 length: 15 amino acids. DNA for the CDR3: TGCAGCGTTGTTGGATACGACCCGAGTCCCTACGAGCAGTACTTC. Amino acid sequence: CSVVGYDPSPYEQYF.

V usage is TRBV7-2 and J usage is TRBJ2-3; 8 bases match TRBD1. The germline gives CDR1 SGHTA, CDR2 FQGNSA. This CDR3 contains 14 residues. The ends lost 5 bases at V and 6 bases at J; junction bases unmatched: 7. The CDR3 reads CASSLQGVVDTQYF. The CDR3 DNA reads TGTGCCAGCAGCCTACAGGGGGTGGTGGATACGCAGTATTTT.